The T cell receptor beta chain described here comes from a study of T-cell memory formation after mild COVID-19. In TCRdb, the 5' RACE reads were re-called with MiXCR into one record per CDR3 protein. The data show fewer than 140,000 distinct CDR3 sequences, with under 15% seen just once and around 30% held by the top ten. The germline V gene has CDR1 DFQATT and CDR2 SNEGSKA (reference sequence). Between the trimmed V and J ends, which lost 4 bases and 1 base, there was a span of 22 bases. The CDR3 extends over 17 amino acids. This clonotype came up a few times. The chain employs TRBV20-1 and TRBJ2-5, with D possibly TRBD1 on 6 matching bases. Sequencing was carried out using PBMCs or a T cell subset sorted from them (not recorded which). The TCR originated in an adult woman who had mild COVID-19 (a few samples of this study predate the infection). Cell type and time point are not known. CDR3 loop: CSATALTAGAGQETQYF. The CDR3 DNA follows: TGCAGTGCTACCGCCCTAACGGCAGGGGCGGGCCAAGAGACCCAGTACTTC.